The 30 T cell receptor beta chains in this list originate from one sample, sequenced in a study of OX40 agonist ivuxolimab in advanced cancers. Some clones are missing from TCRdb's copy, which holds only in-frame ones; the method was immunoSEQ multiplex PCR. The data show some 30,000 clones, approximately 88% seen once. This specimen was CD4+ or CD8+ T cells sorted from blood, taken in a trial of the OX40 agonist ivuxolimab. Receptor source: an adult with an advanced solid tumor such as melanoma, head and neck, liver or kidney cancer.

The genes are TRBV29-1 and TRBJ1-1, with D hard to call. This CDR3 has 13 amino acids. Germline values: CDR1 SQVTM, CDR2 ANQGSEA. The ends were cut back, 1 base at V and 4 bases at J, with 10 bases in the middle. CDR3 loop: CSVEGKTSTEAFF. Here the CDR3 DNA reads TGCAGCGTTGAAGGGAAAACGAGCACTGAAGCTTTCTTT.

V and J are TRBV28 and TRBJ2-3; D not resolved. The germline CDR1 and CDR2 sequences are MDHEN and SYDVKM. This CDR3 comprises 17 residues. V was pared by 3 bases and J by 4 bases, with 20 bases between. The CDR3, as DNA: TGTGCCAGCAGTTTTTCGACCAACAGCGCTACCCCAGATACGCAGTATTTT. Translation: CASSFSTNSATPDTQYF. Complete variable domain (other parts from reference TRBV28 and TRBJ2-3): DVKVTQSSRYLVKRTGEKVFLECVQDMDHENMFWYRQDPGLGLRLIYFSYDVKMKEKGDIPEGYSVSREKKERFSLILESASTNQTSMYLCASSFSTNSATPDTQYFGPGTRLTVL.

CDR3 region: CASSLPAPRYEQYF. The CDR3 DNA reads TGTGCCAGCAGCCTTCCCGCGCCACGATACGAGCAGTACTTC. This sequence joins TRBV28 and TRBJ2-7; no clear D gene. Germline loops: CDR1 MDHEN, CDR2 SYDVKM. V was shortened by 6 bases and J by 4 bases, with 16 bases between the two germline ends. The CDR3 covers 14 residues.

This clone was detected many times. This rearrangement joins TRBV5-1 to TRBJ2-7; TRBD2 matches at 9 bases. Germline values: CDR1 SGHRS, CDR2 YFSETQ. The CDR3 is made up of 16 amino acids. V lost 0 bases, J lost 5 bases, and 9 bases stayed unmatched. The CDR3 is CASSLDAGGHVDEQYF. The CDR3 DNA sequence: TGCGCCAGCAGCTTGGATGCGGGAGGGCATGTCGACGAGCAGTACTTC.

The chain has TRBV4-3 and TRBJ2-7; perhaps TRBD1 as D (6 bases). The germline V and J ends were trimmed by 1 base and 3 bases, with 13 bases remaining between them. Germline assignment: CDR1 LGHNA and CDR2 YSLEER. The CDR3 covers 15 residues. The chain's CDR3 is CASSQATGSYYEQYF. The CDR3 region has the DNA TGCGCCAGCAGCCAAGCCACAGGGTCTTACTACGAGCAGTACTTC.

The rearrangement joins TRBV4-1 to TRBJ2-7, with TRBD1 identical over 7 bases. The germline V gene has CDR1 MGHRA and CDR2 YSYEKL. J gave up 2 bases and V 2 bases, and 3 bases lay outside the gene matches. CDR3 size: 14 residues. DNA for the CDR3: TGCGCCAGCAGCCAACCCGGGACAGCCTACGAGCAGTACTTC. Protein sequence: CASSQPGTAYEQYF.

This chain uses TRBV30 with TRBJ2-5, with TRBD2 matching over 7 bases. Germline V gives CDR1 GTSNPN, CDR2 SVGIG (reference sequence). The CDR3 runs 12 residues. The V and J ends lost 6 bases and 3 bases, in that order; junction bases with no gene match: 4. This chain's CDR3 is CACSGTKETQYF. Written as DNA, the CDR3 is TGTGCCTGCTCCGGGACTAAAGAGACCCAGTACTTC.

The genes are TRBV27 and TRBJ1-1; D uncertain. Germline V gene data show CDR1 as MNHEY and CDR2 as SMNVEV (reference sequence). V was clipped by 5 bases and J by 0 bases, with 16 bases between them. This CDR3 spans 16 amino acids. The CDR3 coding sequence is TGTGCCAGCAGTCCCCGCAAGGGCCCCTTGAACACTGAAGCTTTCTTT. It specifies CASSPRKGPLNTEAFF.

The V gene is TRBV9, the J gene TRBJ2-1; the D gene is possibly TRBD2 (6 bases). The CDR3 length is 15 residues. V was shortened by 2 bases and J by 3 bases, with 12 bases between the two germline ends. Germline lookup yields CDR1 SGDLS and CDR2 YYNGEE. The CDR3 coding sequence is TGTGCCAGCAGCGTTTCTAGCGCCCACTACAATGAGCAGTTCTTC. It translates to CASSVSSAHYNEQFF.

The chain carries TRBV4-3 and TRBJ2-2; 14 bases fit TRBD2. With 3 bases clipped from V and 4 bases from J, the junction kept 7 bases outside the gene matches. Germline V gene data show CDR1 as LGHNA and CDR2 as YSLEER. CDR3 length: 18 residues. CDR3 loop: CASSQDGTSGGITGELFF. The DNA of the CDR3 is TGCGCCAGCAGCCAGGATGGGACTAGCGGGGGTATCACCGGGGAGCTGTTTTTT.

V gene TRBV27 combines with J gene TRBJ1-2; tentative D call: TRBD1 (5 bases). The V end was cut by 2 bases, the J end by 5 bases, with 9 bases between. The germline CDR1 and CDR2 sequences are MNHEY and SMNVEV (reference sequence). The CDR3 spans 13 residues. The CDR3 nucleotides are TGTGCCAGCAGTTTAGGGGGGGGGTATGGCTACACCTTC. The encoded protein is CASSLGGGYGYTF.

J is TRBJ2-1 and V is TRBV5-4; D uncertain. The germline CDR1 and CDR2 sequences are SGHNT and YYREEE (reference sequence). This CDR3 is built from 14 residues. Trimming removed 1 base from V and 6 bases from J, with 11 bases in between. CDR3 sequence reads: CASSLSSLPNEQFF. The CDR3 DNA reads TGTGCCAGCAGCTTGTCCTCGCTTCCCAATGAGCAGTTCTTC.

CDR3 in amino acids: CASSDSGTGDYNEQFF. As DNA, the CDR3 is TGTGCCAGCAGTGACTCCGGGACAGGGGACTACAATGAGCAGTTCTTC. This chain connects TRBV6-4 to TRBJ2-1, with 10 bases fitting TRBD1. The CDR3 contains 16 residues. V shed 0 bases, J shed 3 bases, and the junction held 2 bases outside the gene matches. Germline-derived CDR1 and CDR2 are MRHNA and SNTAGT.

This chain links TRBV28 with TRBJ1-5, with 10 bases lining up with TRBD1. The CDR3 has 17 amino acids. In germline, CDR1 is MDHEN, CDR2 SYDVKM. Trimming at V came to 6 bases and at J to 2 bases, leaving 10 bases not matched to a gene. The CDR3: CASSNRGQGFCNQPQHF. CDR3 coding DNA: TGTGCCAGCAGCAACCGGGGACAGGGGTTTTGCAATCAGCCCCAGCATTTT.

The gene calls are TRBV27 and TRBJ2-7, with D possibly TRBD2 on 6 matching bases. Deletions cut 3 bases from V and 0 bases from J, with 9 bases between. Per the germline V gene, CDR1 is MNHEY and CDR2 is SMNVEV (reference sequence). This CDR3 contains 14 residues. CDR3: CASSFVADSYEQYF. The DNA of the CDR3 is TGTGCCAGCAGTTTCGTAGCGGACTCCTACGAGCAGTACTTC.

The rearrangement links TRBV27 to TRBJ1-1, with D unresolved. The CDR3 sequence is 12 residues long. The germline V gene encodes CDR1 MNHEY and CDR2 SMNVEV (reference sequence). The V and J ends lost 8 bases and 5 bases respectively, with 12 bases between them. The DNA for the CDR3 is TGTGCCAGCTGGCTGCACGGAACTGAAGCTTTCTTT. This sequence encodes CASWLHGTEAFF.

The V and J genes are TRBV7-9 and TRBJ2-2; D could derive from TRBD1 or TRBD2 (6 bases each). The ends were cut back, 5 bases at V and 5 bases at J, with 18 bases in the middle. The germline V gene has CDR1 SEHNR and CDR2 FQNEAQ (reference sequence). This CDR3 has 16 residues. DNA for the CDR3: TGTGCCAGCAGCCCCTCGGGGGCGGTGTGGACCGGGGAGCTGTTTTTT. Its protein product is CASSPSGAVWTGELFF.

This rearrangement joins TRBV9 to TRBJ2-1; D remains unclear. This CDR3 is 14 amino acids long. V was clipped by 2 bases and J by 5 bases, with 11 bases between them. CDR1 is SGDLS, CDR2 YYNGEE, per germline. The CDR3, as DNA: TGTGCCAGCAGCGTTCTAAGTGAGAACAATGAGCAGTTCTTC. Translating it yields CASSVLSENNEQFF. The entire variable domain, with the rest obtained from reference TRBV9 and TRBJ2-1, is as follows: DSGVTQTPKHLITATGQRVTLRCSPRSGDLSVYWYQQSLDQGLQFLIQYYNGEERAKGNILERFSAQQFPDLHSELNLSSLELGDSALYFCASSVLSENNEQFFGPGTRLTVL.

The chain carries TRBV11-2 and TRBJ2-3, with D maybe TRBD2 (6 bases). The germline V gene has CDR1 SGHAT and CDR2 FQNNGV. The CDR3 runs 16 residues. V was clipped by 4 bases and J by 3 bases, with 17 bases between them. The CDR3 bases are TGTGCCAGCAGCTCCTGGACTGTCGGAGGGACAGATACGCAGTATTTT. Protein sequence: CASSSWTVGGTDTQYF.

The V gene is TRBV19, the J gene TRBJ1-5; possibly TRBD1 for D (6 bases). Trimming took off 4 bases at V and 2 bases at J, with 6 bases between the two ends. This CDR3 region has 13 residues. CDR1 is LNHDA and CDR2 is SQIVND in the germline V gene (reference sequence). CDR3 nucleotides: TGTGCCAGTAGTAACAGGGGCAATCAGCCCCAGCATTTT. Its protein product is CASSNRGNQPQHF.

J is TRBJ2-5 and V is TRBV12-2; TRBD2 reflects the table's D call only, with no check against the DNA. TRBV12-2 is recorded as a pseudogene. This CDR3 region has 14 residues. The DNA of the CDR3 is TGTGCAAGTCTCGTAGCGGGAGTAGGAGAGACCCAGTACTTC. Protein: CASLVAGVGETQYF.

The gene calls are TRBV10-3 and TRBJ2-7; D unclear. Trimming cost V 5 bases and J 2 bases, with 16 bases left between them. Per germline, CDR1 ENHRY and CDR2 SYGVKD. This CDR3 spans 15 amino acids. The CDR3 spells CAISNSHGSPYEQYF. The DNA for the CDR3 is TGTGCCATCAGTAACTCGCATGGTTCTCCCTACGAGCAGTACTTC.

The J gene is TRBJ2-1, the V gene TRBV9; D is undetermined. The germline V gene has CDR1 SGDLS and CDR2 YYNGEE. The V gene lost 0 bases and the J gene lost 0 bases, with 7 bases spanning the gap. CDR3 length: 15 amino acids. CDR3 DNA: TGTGCCAGCAGCGTAGCCGTGAGCTCCTACAATGAGCAGTTCTTC. It encodes CASSVAVSSYNEQFF. The entire variable domain, with the rest obtained from reference TRBV9 and TRBJ2-1, is as follows: DSGVTQTPKHLITATGQRVTLRCSPRSGDLSVYWYQQSLDQGLQFLIQYYNGEERAKGNILERFSAQQFPDLHSELNLSSLELGDSALYFCASSVAVSSYNEQFFGPGTRLTVL.

This clone was observed a few times. The chain combines TRBV7-9 with TRBJ2-1; D uncertain. This CDR3 region has 12 residues. Deletions cut 7 bases from V and 0 bases from J, with 4 bases between. The germline gives CDR1 SEHNR, CDR2 FQNEAQ (reference sequence). The CDR3 here is CASTSSYNEQFF. CDR3 DNA sequence: TGTGCCAGCACGAGCTCCTACAATGAGCAGTTCTTC.

This chain uses TRBV7-8 with TRBJ1-4; the D is unclear. CDR1 SGHVS and CDR2 FQNEAQ come from the germline V gene. Trimming left V 7 bases short and J 4 bases short, with 13 bases between. This CDR3 has 14 residues. The CDR3 spells CASTGREINEKLFF. Written as DNA, the CDR3 is TGTGCCAGCACCGGAAGGGAGATTAATGAAAAACTGTTTTTT.

The V and J genes are TRBV11-2 and TRBJ1-1, with D unresolved. The CDR3 contains 11 residues. Germline CDR1 reads SGHAT; CDR2 reads FQNNGV. V was pared by 1 base and J by 8 bases, with 5 bases between. The CDR3 sequence: CASSLVQEAFF. For the CDR3, the DNA is TGTGCCAGCAGCTTAGTACAAGAAGCTTTCTTT.

This clone was seen a handful of times. The chain carries TRBV10-2 and TRBJ2-1; no reliable D call. From germline, CDR1 is WSHSY and CDR2 SAAADI. V gave up 0 bases and J gave up 5 bases, with 8 bases separating them. The CDR3 totals 14 residues. CDR3 sequence reads: CASSESTTHNEQFF. CDR3 sequence (DNA): TGCGCCAGCAGTGAGTCCACTACCCACAATGAGCAGTTCTTC.

The chain carries TRBV7-9 and TRBJ2-7, with 9 bases that match TRBD1. The junction had 5 bases not matched to a gene; V was cut back by 3 bases and J by 2 bases. Germline CDR1 and CDR2: SEHNR and FQNEAQ (reference sequence). The CDR3 contains 15 residues. The CDR3 region is CASSFPDRGTYEQYF. The CDR3 DNA sequence: TGTGCCAGCAGCTTCCCGGACAGGGGAACCTACGAGCAGTACTTC.

For the CDR3, the DNA is TGTGCCAGCAGTTTTAGGGTCACCTACGAGCAGTACTTC. Translation: CASSFRVTYEQYF. V is TRBV27 and J is TRBJ2-7, with unresolved D. Germline CDR1 MNHEY, CDR2 SMNVEV (reference sequence). This CDR3 is built from 13 residues. V was shortened by 3 bases and J by 2 bases, with 8 bases between the two germline ends.

The V and J genes are TRBV7-9 and TRBJ2-1, with D possibly TRBD2 on 5 matching bases. Looked up from germline, CDR1 is SEHNR and CDR2 is FQNEAQ (reference sequence). Trimming cost V 4 bases and J 2 bases, with 9 bases left between them. The CDR3 sequence is 14 residues long. In DNA form, the CDR3 reads TGTGCCAGCAGCTCTTCCGGGGCCTACAATGAGCAGTTCTTC. It yields the protein CASSSSGAYNEQFF. The whole variable domain, filled in from reference TRBV7-9 and TRBJ2-1, reads DTGVSQNPRHKITKRGQNVTFRCDPISEHNRLYWYRQTLGQGPEFLTYFQNEAQLEKSRLLSDRFSAERPKGSFSTLEIQRTEQGDSAMYLCASSSSGAYNEQFFGPGTRLTVL.